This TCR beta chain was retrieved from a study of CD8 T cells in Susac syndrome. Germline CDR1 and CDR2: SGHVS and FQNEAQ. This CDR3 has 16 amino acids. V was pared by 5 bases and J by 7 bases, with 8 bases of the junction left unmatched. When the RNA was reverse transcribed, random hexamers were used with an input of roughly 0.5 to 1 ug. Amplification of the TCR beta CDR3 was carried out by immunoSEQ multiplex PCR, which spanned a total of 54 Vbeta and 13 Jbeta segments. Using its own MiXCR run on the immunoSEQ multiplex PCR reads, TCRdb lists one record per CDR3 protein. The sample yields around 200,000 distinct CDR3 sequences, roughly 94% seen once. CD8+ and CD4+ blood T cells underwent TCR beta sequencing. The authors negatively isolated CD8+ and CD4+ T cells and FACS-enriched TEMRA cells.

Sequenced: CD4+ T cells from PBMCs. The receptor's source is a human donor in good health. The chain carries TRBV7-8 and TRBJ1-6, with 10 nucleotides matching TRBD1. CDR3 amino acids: CASSNPGQGYNSPLHF. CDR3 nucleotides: TGTGCCAGCAGCAACCCGGGACAGGGGTACAATTCACCCCTCCACTTT.